One and the same sample provided the 15 T cell receptor beta chains below, sequenced in a study of T cells in Graves' hyperthyroidism and ophthalmopathy. Amplification of TCR beta CDR3 regions was performed using RNA transcripts as template. TCR CDR3 regions were first amplified by RT-PCR with HTBI primers. TCRdb re-called the multiplex PCR reads with MiXCR, one entry per CDR3 protein. The sample holds roughly 800,000 distinct CDR3 sequences; over 35% are singletons and the top ten take 7% to 10%. The specimen was blood. The receptors were sampled from a man younger than 35 with Graves' hyperthyroidism.

The sample holds a few counts of this clonotype. An end of the junction does not agree with germline; a read error may underlie this. The chain combines TRBV10-3 with TRBJ1-6, with a weak D call TRBD1 (6 bases). This CDR3 is built from 17 residues. From germline, CDR1 is ENHRY and CDR2 SYGVKD. CDR3 sequence: CASSSRGGLDYNSPLHF. The CDR3 DNA reads TGTGCCAGCAGTTCCCGGGGGGGGCTTGACTATAATTCACCCCTCCACTTT.

This clonotype came up a few times. J is TRBJ1-5 and V is TRBV7-9, with D uncertain. V was clipped by 1 base and J by 6 bases, with 10 bases between them. The V gene's germline CDR1 is SEHNR and CDR2 FQNEAQ (reference sequence). There are 14 residues in the CDR3. The CDR3, as DNA: TGTGCCAGCAGCTTAGGAGACCGCCTTCAGCCCCAGCATTTT. Its protein is CASSLGDRLQPQHF.

This clonotype was recorded many times. V is TRBV5-1 and J is TRBJ1-2; 10 bases fit TRBD1. The trim removed 4 bases at V and 7 bases at J, leaving 7 bases unmatched. This CDR3 is 14 amino acids long. Germline V gives CDR1 SGHRS, CDR2 YFSETQ. The CDR3 loop reads CASSGGQGISGYTF. The CDR3 DNA is TGCGCCAGCAGCGGGGGACAGGGGATCAGTGGCTACACCTTC.

This clonotype was observed a handful of times. The germline gene is not matched at one end of the junction; a read error may be the cause. The rearrangement links TRBV10-3 to TRBJ1-2; unclear D gene. CDR1 ENHRY and CDR2 SYGVKD come from the germline V gene. The CDR3 covers 15 residues. The CDR3 DNA sequence: TGTGCCAGCAGTTACGCGGCGGGTTTATCCTATGGCTACACCTTC. It codes for CASSYAAGLSYGYTF.

This clonotype was recorded many times. The V and J genes are TRBV20-1 and TRBJ1-3, with D maybe TRBD1 (5 bases). The CDR3 extends over 12 amino acids. Germline loops: CDR1 DFQATT, CDR2 SNEGSKA (reference sequence). The germline V and J ends were trimmed by 3 bases and 6 bases, with 9 bases remaining between them. The CDR3 bases are TGCAGTGCTAGGACAGCGACAAACACCATATATTTT. It is translated as CSARTATNTIYF.

The genes are TRBV6-1 and TRBJ2-2; 10 bases map to TRBD2. Germline V gene data show CDR1 as MNHNS and CDR2 as SASEGT. The CDR3 spans 17 residues. The ends lost 5 bases at V and 4 bases at J; junction bases unmatched: 10. As DNA, the CDR3 is TGTGCCAGCAGTTATTCTGGCCTAGCGGGAGTCACCGGGGAGCTGTTTTTT. Amino acid sequence: CASSYSGLAGVTGELFF.

There are many counts of this clonotype. This chain uses TRBV19 with TRBJ2-7; a weak D match, TRBD2 (6 bases). The V and J ends lost 3 bases and 5 bases respectively, with 17 bases between them. This CDR3 is 15 amino acids long. CDR1 and CDR2 (germline): LNHDA, SQIVND (reference sequence). The CDR3 DNA sequence: TGTGCCAGTAGTATCGGTTCCGGGGGAGCTGACGAGCAGTACTTC. Protein: CASSIGSGGADEQYF.

This clonotype was seen a handful of times. The CDR3 nucleotides read TGTGCCAGCAGCTTAATCAGCTTCGCGACTGAAGCTTTCTTT. Encoded protein: CASSLISFATEAFF. V is TRBV7-2 and J is TRBJ1-1; no reliable D call. Germline V gene lookup returns CDR1 SGHTA and CDR2 FQGNSA. V lost 2 bases to trimming and J lost 5 bases, with 12 bases between them. CDR3 length: 14 residues.

This clonotype was observed at least ten times. J is TRBJ1-2 and V is TRBV29-1; a possible D gene is TRBD1 (5 bases). CDR1 is SQVTM, CDR2 ANQGSEA, per germline. The CDR3 covers 13 residues. V was trimmed by 8 bases and J by 4 bases, leaving 17 bases between them. CDR3 sequence: CSQGFRVTYGYTF. Here the CDR3 DNA reads TGCAGCCAAGGTTTCAGGGTGACCTATGGCTACACCTTC.

The genes are TRBV13 and TRBJ1-2; D gene uncertain. Trimming pared 5 bases from V and 4 bases from J, leaving 11 bases between. Germline V gene sequence: CDR1 PRHDT, CDR2 FYEKMQ (reference sequence). This CDR3 comprises 13 residues. The CDR3: CASSLTKLYGYTF. Written as DNA, the CDR3 is TGTGCCAGCAGCCTTACTAAACTCTATGGCTACACCTTC.

This chain joins TRBV20-1 and TRBJ2-7; 9 bases fit TRBD2. This CDR3 is built from 16 residues. V lost 0 bases and J lost 5; bases outside the gene matches: 11. Germline values: CDR1 DFQATT, CDR2 SNEGSKA (reference sequence). The CDR3: CSAREGAGGPSDEQYF. The DNA of the CDR3 is TGCAGTGCTAGAGAGGGTGCGGGGGGGCCGTCCGACGAGCAGTACTTC.

The CDR3, as DNA: TGTGCCAGCAGCTCTACAGGGTACGAGACCCAGCATTTT. As protein: CASSSTGYETQHF. The chain joins TRBV7-9 to TRBJ1-5; a possible D gene is TRBD1 (6 bases). The germline V and J ends were trimmed by 4 bases and 11 bases, with 15 bases remaining between them. The germline V gene encodes CDR1 SEHNR and CDR2 FQNEAQ (reference sequence). The CDR3 covers 13 residues.

Worth noting for this clonotype: Given a much more abundant clone one base away, this may be a read error. The rearrangement links TRBV20-1 to TRBJ1-1; possibly TRBD1 for D (5 bases). The CDR3 contains 14 residues. Per the germline V gene, CDR1 is DFQATT and CDR2 is SNEGSKA (reference sequence). The CDR3, as DNA: TGCAATGCTCGATCTTTCACAGGGAACACTGAAGCTTTCTTT. This translates into CNARSFTGNTEAFF.

This chain links TRBV2 with TRBJ1-4, with D unresolved. Germline V gives CDR1 SNHLY, CDR2 FYNNEI. V gave up 3 bases and J gave up 3 bases, with 11 bases separating them. The CDR3 has 15 amino acids. The CDR3 reads CASSERSFSNEKLFF. The CDR3 DNA follows: TGTGCCAGCAGTGAGAGAAGCTTTTCTAATGAAAAACTGTTTTTT.

Comment on this clonotype: The conserved closing phenylalanine or tryptophan is absent in this CDR3, likely reflecting a read error. Because the CDR3's place on the DNA is in doubt, the DNA is left out and the CDR3 is given as listed by TCRdb. The CDR3 region is CASTGGAAANY. This sequence joins TRBV7-9 and TRBJ1-1. The CDR3 region is 11 residues in length, termini included. The germline CDR1 and CDR2 sequences are SEHNR and FQNEAQ (reference sequence).